The clone carrying this T cell receptor beta chain was observed a single time. The target antigen is unknown. The TCRbeta library was prepared with unique molecular identifiers. One entry per CDR3 protein results from TCRdb running MiXCR on the PCR reads. The sample consists of some 290,000 distinct CDR3 sequences, roughly 25% of them appearing once. This sample was taken from a study of T-cell reconstitution after alpha-beta-depleted transplantation in children. V was trimmed by 2 bases and J by 0 bases, leaving 11 bases between them. Germline V gene sequence: CDR1 WSHSY, CDR2 SAAADI. CDR3 length: 15 residues. General study findings and limits: Diversity and T-cell counts at one year after transplant derived mostly from new T cells. It was reported that alpha-beta T cells came from several hundred expanded graft clones (about two months after transplant).

The clonotype comes from a male patient between 5 and 17 years old who had a stem cell transplant for acute lymphoblastic leukemia, so the T cells may come from the graft donor. Sequenced material: PBMCs, mostly from graft donor cells, taken 180 days after TCRalphabeta/CD19-depleted stem cell transplant. The chain has TRBV10-2 and TRBJ2-7; D unresolved. This CDR3 reads CASSESAPGSYEQYF. CDR3 nucleotide sequence: TGCGCCAGCAGTGAGAGTGCGCCAGGCTCCTACGAGCAGTACTTC.